This TCR beta chain is from a study of CD8 T cells in ankylosing spondylitis. Findings of the study overall: Peripheral blood samples showed relatively rare disease-linked clones, and these clones were CD8+.

This clonotype has ten or more counts. Antigen: not known. This CDR3 comprises 14 residues. Trimming took 5 bases from V and 3 from J; bases not matched to a gene: 3. Germline CDR1 reads SEHNR; CDR2 reads FQNEAQ (reference sequence). TCRdb re-analysed the 5' RACE reads in MiXCR, keeping a single row per CDR3 protein. Found here are around 150,000 distinct CDR3 sequences, 18% of them singletons; the top ten hold over 7.5%. This clonotype was sampled from a male donor with ankylosing spondylitis or in good health (not recorded which). This chain joins TRBV7-9 and TRBJ1-4; 7 nucleotides agree with TRBD1. Sequencing was done on a sample of blood, either unsorted or a sorted T cell fraction (not recorded which). The CDR3, as DNA: TGTGCCAGCAGCAAGGGGGCCGCTAATGAAAAACTGTTTTTT. It translates to CASSKGAANEKLFF.